The T cell receptor (beta chain) under discussion was sequenced for a study of identical twins. Germline V gives CDR1 MDHEN, CDR2 SYDVKM. Trimming shortened V by 8 bases and J by 1 base, and 11 bases separated the two germline ends. This CDR3 contains 13 residues. All donors were healthy Caucasians. Unique molecular identifiers were present on cDNA, and template switching added a universal primer site. MiXCR, run by TCRdb on the 5' RACE reads, gives a single entry per CDR3 protein. The data contain 450,000 or so distinct CDR3 sequences, over 12% of them singletons. Study-wide results and caveats: Among monozygotic twins, out-of-frame TCR alpha sharing exceeded what models predicted. Whereas memory repertoires showed no such difference, abundant cord blood beta clonotypes carried fewer insertions.

To note about this clonotype: As yet, its antigen is unknown.

A further study also used this sample, focusing on yellow fever vaccine responses in identical twins.

Input material: CD4+ T cells sorted from blood. This receptor was identified in a woman aged 18-29 years in good health. The V gene is TRBV28, the J gene TRBJ2-5, with D perhaps TRBD1 (5 bases). CDR3 region: CASQDTPQETQYF. The CDR3 nucleotides read TGTGCCAGCCAGGACACACCCCAAGAGACCCAGTACTTC.